One sample yielded the 25 T cell receptor beta chains listed below, sequenced in a study of T cell responses to AZD1222 COVID-19 vaccine. Profiled with immunoSEQ multiplex PCR; TCRdb holds only in-frame clones, not every one. The data hold about 140,000 clones, with around nine tenths observed a single time. Sequencing was performed on peripheral blood, taken on day 0 of AZD1222 vaccination. These TCRs come from an adult in good health.

This chain links TRBV27 with TRBJ1-2; D unresolved. This CDR3 is 13 amino acids long. V was shortened by 2 bases and J by 8 bases, with 12 bases between the two germline ends. Germline assignment: CDR1 MNHEY and CDR2 SMNVEV (reference sequence). This chain's CDR3 is CASSLSGFGGYTF. The CDR3 DNA sequence: TGTGCCAGCAGTTTAAGCGGCTTCGGCGGCTACACCTTC.

This clone was detected a few times. V and J are TRBV4-2 and TRBJ1-5, with a tentative D call TRBD1 (5 bases). V dropped 1 base and J dropped 0 bases, with 16 bases sitting between them. Germline CDR1 and CDR2: LGHNA and YNFKEQ. The length of the CDR3 is 18 residues. CDR3 protein: CASSQVTQAGYSNQPQHF. In nucleotides, the CDR3 is TGTGCCAGCAGCCAAGTTACACAGGCGGGTTATAGCAATCAGCCCCAGCATTTT.

The chain has TRBV27 and TRBJ2-4; 14 bases are shared with TRBD2. The CDR3 totals 20 residues. The J segment lost 0 bases and the V segment lost 4 bases, leaving 11 bases of the junction unmatched. Germline CDR1 is MNHEY and CDR2 is SMNVEV (reference sequence). This chain's CDR3 is CASSSPRLAGGPLAKNIQYF. The CDR3 DNA sequence: TGTGCCAGCAGTTCCCCAAGACTAGCGGGGGGGCCCTTAGCCAAAAACATTCAGTACTTC.

A single count supports this clone. The chain carries TRBV6-2 or TRBV6-3 and TRBJ1-1; no definite D call. CDR1 is MNHEY, CDR2 SVGEGT, per germline. V was trimmed by 0 bases and J by 4 bases, leaving 18 bases between them. The CDR3 length is 17 residues. CDR3 sequence (DNA): TGTGCCAGCAGTTACTCAAATGTGTGGGGTCTTCGCACTGAAGCTTTCTTT. It is translated as CASSYSNVWGLRTEAFF.

The genes are TRBV30 and TRBJ1-2; TRBD1 might be the D (6 bases). Germline V gene data show CDR1 as GTSNPN and CDR2 as SVGIG (reference sequence). This CDR3 comprises 13 residues. V was trimmed by 0 bases and J by 4 bases, leaving 9 bases between them. The CDR3 region is CAWSVRGVYGYTF. The CDR3, as DNA: TGTGCCTGGAGTGTGAGGGGGGTCTATGGCTACACCTTC.

The chain has TRBV6-6 and TRBJ2-5, with 8 bases that match TRBD2. This CDR3 has 16 amino acids. Germline V gene lookup returns CDR1 MNHNY and CDR2 SVGAGI (reference sequence). J was trimmed by 7 bases and V by 5 bases; bases with no gene match: 15. CDR3 protein: CASSLASGGRSGTQYF. The CDR3 DNA sequence: TGTGCCAGCAGTCTAGCCAGCGGGGGCCGATCAGGGACCCAGTACTTC.

J is TRBJ1-1 and V is TRBV5-1, with no clear D. The germline gives CDR1 SGHRS, CDR2 YFSETQ. The CDR3 loop spans 16 amino acids. Trimming shortened V by 0 bases and J by 1 base, and 13 bases separated the two germline ends. The DNA of the CDR3 is TGCGCCAGCAGCTTGGCCTTTGCGTTGGAGAACACTGAAGCTTTCTTT. Protein product: CASSLAFALENTEAFF.

This clone was recorded many times. The CDR3 DNA is TGTGCCAGCAGCCAAGATCGACGGAGCTATGGCTACACCTTC. Translating it yields CASSQDRRSYGYTF. This rearrangement joins TRBV3-1 (or the pseudogene TRBV3-2) to TRBJ1-2; D not certain. Germline values: CDR1 LGHDT, CDR2 YNNKEL (reference sequence). Trimming cost V 0 bases and J 4 bases, with 9 bases left between them. The CDR3 contains 14 residues.

This clone was detected only a few times. The V call is TRBV7-9, the J call TRBJ1-1, with D hard to call. The CDR3 totals 13 residues. Germline CDR1 SEHNR, CDR2 FQNEAQ (reference sequence). V gave up 2 bases and J gave up 1 base, with 5 bases separating them. The CDR3 sequence: CASSLQENTEAFF. For the CDR3, the DNA is TGTGCCAGCAGCTTACAGGAGAACACTGAAGCTTTCTTT.

This sequence joins TRBV11-2 and TRBJ1-5; TRBD1 might be the D (6 bases). The V end was cut by 1 base, the J end by 6 bases, with 16 bases between. Germline loops: CDR1 SGHAT, CDR2 FQNNGV. The CDR3 consists of 16 residues. DNA for the CDR3: TGTGCCAGCAGCTTAGTAGGGGGGGCTATGGGTCAGCCCCAGCATTTT. Translating gives CASSLVGGAMGQPQHF. Full variable domain (remainder filled in from reference TRBV11-2 and TRBJ1-5): EAGVAQSPRYKIIEKRQSVAFWCNPISGHATLYWYQQILGQGPKLLIQFQNNGVVDDSQLPKDRFSAERLKGVDSTLKIQPAKLEDSAVYLCASSLVGGAMGQPQHFGDGTRLSIL.

This clone was counted a single time. The chain carries TRBV29-1 and TRBJ1-2; no definite D call. V was clipped by 3 bases and J by 2 bases, with 10 bases between them. The CDR3 covers 13 residues. The germline gives CDR1 SQVTM, CDR2 ANQGSEA. The CDR3 coding sequence is TGCAGCGTTGAGGCAGGAAACAACTATGGCTACACCTTC. Translating it yields CSVEAGNNYGYTF.

This clone was seen just once. V usage is TRBV19 and J usage is TRBJ2-7, with D possibly being TRBD1 or TRBD2 (5 bases each). The CDR3 is 15 amino acids. V was pared by 3 bases and J by 0 bases, with 12 bases between. Per the germline V gene, CDR1 is LNHDA and CDR2 is SQIVND (reference sequence). The CDR3 here is CASSIGGRSSYEQYF. The CDR3 DNA reads as TGTGCCAGTAGTATTGGGGGACGGAGCTCCTACGAGCAGTACTTC.

The chain combines TRBV30 with TRBJ1-2, with TRBD1 matching 11 bases. This CDR3 spans 12 amino acids. Per the germline V gene, CDR1 is GTSNPN and CDR2 is SVGIG (reference sequence). CDR3 sequence (DNA): TGTGCACAGGACAGGGGGCAAGGCAGCTACACCTTC. The encoded protein is CAQDRGQGSYTF.

As DNA, the CDR3 is TGTGCCAGTTGTCCCGGGACAGGGTGGACTGAAGCTTTCTTT. Translating gives CASCPGTGWTEAFF. The V call is TRBV19, the J call TRBJ1-1, with 9 bases lining up with TRBD1. The ends lost 8 bases at V and 5 bases at J; junction bases unmatched: 9. Germline lookup yields CDR1 LNHDA and CDR2 SQIVND (reference sequence). The CDR3 runs 14 residues.

The V gene is TRBV6-2 or TRBV6-3, the J gene TRBJ1-5; D perhaps matches TRBD1 (5 bases). The germline V gene has CDR1 MNHEY and CDR2 SVGEGT. Trimming took off 5 bases at V and 1 base at J, with 15 bases between the two ends. The CDR3 is 16 amino acids. CDR3 in DNA: TGTGCCAGCAGTACAGGACTTTTCTACAGCAATCAGCCCCAGCATTTT. Its translation: CASSTGLFYSNQPQHF.

The gene calls are TRBV30 and TRBJ1-2, with D uncertain. The ends were cut back, 2 bases at V and 2 bases at J, with 12 bases in the middle. This CDR3 is built from 14 residues. Germline V gene sequence: CDR1 GTSNPN, CDR2 SVGIG (reference sequence). The CDR3 sequence: CAWSLAPKNYGYTF. The CDR3 coding sequence is TGTGCCTGGAGTTTGGCACCCAAAAACTATGGCTACACCTTC.

This clone was picked up one time. This rearrangement joins TRBV7-2 to TRBJ1-1, with D hard to call. CDR1 and CDR2 (germline): SGHTA, FQGNSA. The CDR3 is 13 residues long. V was shortened by 5 bases and J by 4 bases, with 11 bases between the two germline ends. CDR3: CASSGDPSTEAFF. CDR3 bases: TGTGCCAGCAGCGGAGACCCAAGCACTGAAGCTTTCTTT. The full variable domain, its missing parts supplied by reference TRBV7-2 and TRBJ1-1, is GAGVSQSPSNKVTEKGKDVELRCDPISGHTALYWYRQSLGQGLEFLIYFQGNSAPDKSGLPSDRFSAERTGGSVSTLTIQRTQQEDSAVYLCASSGDPSTEAFFGQGTRLTVV.

The rearrangement joins TRBV28 to TRBJ2-7; D ambiguous. The germline V and J ends were trimmed by 9 bases and 1 base, with 16 bases remaining between them. Germline CDR1 MDHEN, CDR2 SYDVKM. The CDR3 is made up of 14 amino acids. The CDR3 DNA reads TGTGCCAGTACCGACCCTGAGAGATCCTACGAGCAGTACTTC. Amino acids: CASTDPERSYEQYF. Variable domain in full (rest from reference TRBV28 and TRBJ2-7): DVKVTQSSRYLVKRTGEKVFLECVQDMDHENMFWYRQDPGLGLRLIYFSYDVKMKEKGDIPEGYSVSREKKERFSLILESASTNQTSMYLCASTDPERSYEQYFGPGTRLTVT.

J is TRBJ2-3 and V is TRBV27, with 8 bases lining up with TRBD2. There are 16 residues in the CDR3. In germline, CDR1 is MNHEY, CDR2 SMNVEV (reference sequence). V lost 8 bases and J lost 0; bases outside the gene matches: 10. The CDR3 loop is CASYRFSGTSTDTQYF. The CDR3 DNA reads TGTGCCAGCTACCGATTTAGCGGGACTAGCACAGATACGCAGTATTTT.

CDR3: CASSRVVELFF. In DNA, the CDR3 is TGTGCCAGCAGCCGGGTGGTGGAGCTGTTTTTT. The V call is TRBV12-3 or TRBV12-4, the J call TRBJ2-2; D is unclear. This CDR3 has 11 amino acids. V gave up 6 bases and J gave up 10 bases, with 9 bases separating them.

This rearrangement joins TRBV12-5 to TRBJ2-7; 12 bases are a match to TRBD2. The ends lost 2 bases at V and 0 bases at J; junction bases unmatched: 5. The CDR3 totals 17 residues. From germline, CDR1 is LGHNT and CDR2 FRNRAP. The CDR3 sequence is CASGLRTSGRSSYEQYF. The CDR3 DNA sequence: TGTGCTAGTGGTTTGAGAACTAGCGGGAGGAGCTCCTACGAGCAGTACTTC.

V gene TRBV3-1 (or the pseudogene TRBV3-2) combines with J gene TRBJ2-1; D may be TRBD1 (6 bases). CDR3 length: 14 amino acids. V shed 6 bases and J shed 0 bases, with 9 bases lying between them. Germline CDR1 is LGHDT and CDR2 is YNNKEL (reference sequence). The CDR3 nucleotides read TGTGCCAGCAGGGACAGTAGCTCCTACAATGAGCAGTTCTTC. It is translated as CASRDSSSYNEQFF.

The rearrangement joins TRBV21-1 to TRBJ1-6; TRBD1 is taken as the D call from the table, unchecked against the DNA. TRBV21-1 is assigned pseudogene status. This CDR3 has 15 residues. The CDR3 here is CASSHWTGGNSPLHF. The CDR3 DNA is TGTGCCAGCAGCCACTGGACAGGGGGGAATTCACCCCTCCACTTT.

This clone has a single count. The rearrangement joins TRBV3-1 (or the pseudogene TRBV3-2) to TRBJ2-7; the D is unclear. Trimming shortened V by 1 base and J by 3 bases, and 13 bases separated the two germline ends. Germline V gene sequence: CDR1 LGHDT, CDR2 YNNKEL (reference sequence). The CDR3 length is 15 residues. Here the CDR3 reads CASSQASSLYYEQYF. The CDR3 DNA follows: TGTGCCAGCAGCCAAGCCAGCAGCTTGTACTACGAGCAGTACTTC.

The rearrangement uses TRBV27 and TRBJ1-6; weak D call: TRBD1 (6 bases). The CDR3 loop spans 16 amino acids. The V gene lost 6 bases and the J gene lost 7 bases, with 19 bases spanning the gap. From germline, CDR1 is MNHEY and CDR2 SMNVEV (reference sequence). The CDR3 nucleotides read TGTGCCAGCAGACCCTGGGGCAGGGGCGGAAATTCACCCCTCCACTTT. Translating it yields CASRPWGRGGNSPLHF.